Below, 27 T cell receptor beta chains from the same sample are listed, as sequenced in a study of Graves' ophthalmopathy and Graves' hyperthyroidism. Amplifying from RNA transcripts, the study obtained TCR beta CDR3 regions. An initial RT-PCR round employing HTBI primers preceded a second-round multiplex PCR. TCRdb itself ran the multiplex PCR reads through MiXCR, one entry per CDR3 protein. Of approximately 460,000 distinct CDR3 sequences in the sample, 13% to 15% were seen once. The sample consisted of blood. Receptors were obtained from a young woman with Graves' ophthalmopathy.

The V and J genes are TRBV29-1 and TRBJ2-2; TRBD1 matches 10 bases. J lost 4 bases, V lost 7 bases, and 6 bases had no gene match. The CDR3 has 14 amino acids. CDR1 and CDR2 from the germline V gene are SQVTM and ANQGSEA. This CDR3 reads CSAGGQGTTGELFF. The CDR3 DNA sequence: TGCAGCGCGGGGGGACAGGGGACCACCGGGGAGCTGTTTTTT.

This clonotype has ten or more counts. The V call is TRBV6-5, the J call TRBJ2-5, with no clear D. Per germline, CDR1 MNHEY and CDR2 SVGAGI. The CDR3 has 15 residues. V was clipped by 3 bases and J by 3 bases, with 14 bases between them. The CDR3 region is CASSYGSTLKETQYF. DNA for the CDR3: TGTGCCAGCAGTTATGGCTCGACACTTAAAGAGACCCAGTACTTC.

This clonotype came up many times. This chain connects TRBV30 to TRBJ1-5, with 8 bases identical to TRBD1. The trim removed 4 bases at V and 0 bases at J, leaving 5 bases unmatched. CDR3 length equals 15 residues. Germline-derived CDR1 and CDR2 are GTSNPN and SVGIG (reference sequence). The CDR3 sequence is CAWNTGQGSNQPQHF. The CDR3 DNA follows: TGTGCCTGGAATACAGGACAGGGTAGCAATCAGCCCCAGCATTTT.

This clonotype has at least ten counts. This chain links TRBV11-3 with TRBJ1-1; maybe TRBD1 (5 bases). There are 15 residues in the CDR3. Germline CDR1 is SGHNT and CDR2 is YENEEA. V was trimmed by 1 base and J by 0 bases, leaving 9 bases between them. The CDR3 here is CASSLAGALNTEAFF. Written as DNA, the CDR3 is TGTGCCAGCAGCTTAGCCGGGGCGTTGAACACTGAAGCTTTCTTT.

There are a few counts of this clonotype. The V gene is TRBV5-1, the J gene TRBJ1-1; possible D gene TRBD1, 5 bases. CDR1 is SGHRS, CDR2 YFSETQ, per germline. The V end was cut by 0 bases, the J end by 1 base, with 10 bases between. The CDR3 is 15 residues long. Here the CDR3 DNA reads TGCGCCAGCAGCTTGGTTCCAGGGCGGAACACTGAAGCTTTCTTT. This translates into CASSLVPGRNTEAFF.

This clonotype was seen ten or more times. This sequence joins TRBV28 and TRBJ2-7; the match to TRBD1 covers 9 bases. Looked up from germline, CDR1 is MDHEN and CDR2 is SYDVKM. Trimming cost V 5 bases and J 3 bases; bases outside gene matches: 8. CDR3 length: 15 amino acids. CDR3 sequence reads: CASSPDRGKVYEQYF. The CDR3 DNA follows: TGTGCCAGCAGTCCGGACAGGGGCAAGGTCTACGAGCAGTACTTC. The full variable domain, its missing parts supplied by reference TRBV28 and TRBJ2-7, is DVKVTQSSRYLVKRTGEKVFLECVQDMDHENMFWYRQDPGLGLRLIYFSYDVKMKEKGDIPEGYSVSREKKERFSLILESASTNQTSMYLCASSPDRGKVYEQYFGPGTRLTVT.

This clonotype came up many times. V gene TRBV12-3 or TRBV12-4 combines with J gene TRBJ1-2, with 9 nucleotides matching TRBD1. The CDR3 has 14 residues. J was trimmed by 3 bases and V by 2 bases; bases with no gene match: 1. The CDR3 region is CASSLTGGDYGYTF. In DNA form, the CDR3 reads TGTGCCAGCAGTTTAACAGGGGGCGACTATGGCTACACCTTC.

The rearrangement joins TRBV6-5 to TRBJ2-2; 7 bases align to TRBD1. The J segment lost 2 bases and the V segment lost 4 bases, leaving 4 bases of the junction unmatched. Germline V gene lookup returns CDR1 MNHEY and CDR2 SVGAGI. CDR3 length: 15 amino acids. The CDR3 DNA reads as TGTGCCAGCAGTTTGACAGGGTTTAACACCGGGGAGCTGTTTTTT. This translates into CASSLTGFNTGELFF.

This clonotype was seen many times. V is TRBV6-1 and J is TRBJ1-1, with 8 bases aligning to TRBD1. The germline V gene encodes CDR1 MNHNS and CDR2 SASEGT. This CDR3 has 13 amino acids. Germline trimming cut 3 bases from V and 5 bases from J; bases unmatched to any gene: 2. The CDR3 spells CASSEDRVTEAFF. DNA for the CDR3: TGTGCCAGCAGTGAGGACAGGGTTACTGAAGCTTTCTTT.

This clonotype was counted ten times or more. This chain connects TRBV2 to TRBJ2-7, with D tentatively TRBD1 (7 bases). CDR1 SNHLY and CDR2 FYNNEI come from the germline V gene. This CDR3 is built from 14 residues. Trimming took off 7 bases at V and 2 bases at J, with 15 bases between the two ends. CDR3 region: CASTRARGAYEQYF. Here the CDR3 DNA reads TGTGCCAGCACAAGGGCCAGGGGGGCCTACGAGCAGTACTTC.

Ten or more counts support this clonotype. This sequence joins TRBV6-1 and TRBJ1-6, with 7 positions matching TRBD1. Germline V CDR1 and CDR2: MNHNS, SASEGT. The V and J ends lost 4 bases and 10 bases, in that order; junction bases with no gene match: 7. CDR3 length equals 14 residues. Written as DNA, the CDR3 is TGTGCCAGCAGTGGAACAGGGGTCGAGTCACCCCTCCACTTT. Its translation: CASSGTGVESPLHF.

The V and J genes are TRBV20-1 and TRBJ1-5; no reliable D call. The CDR3 is 14 residues long. The ends were cut back, 0 bases at V and 7 bases at J, with 13 bases in the middle. CDR1 DFQATT and CDR2 SNEGSKA come from the germline V gene (reference sequence). The DNA for the CDR3 is TGCAGTGCTAGAGATTTTAGGGTAAACCAGCCCCAGCATTTT. It encodes CSARDFRVNQPQHF.

This clonotype was found many times. The chain is built from TRBV20-1 and TRBJ2-7; D uncertain. Germline lookup yields CDR1 DFQATT and CDR2 SNEGSKA (reference sequence). The CDR3 is 11 amino acids. CDR3: CSSVGVHEQYF. Here the CDR3 DNA reads TGCAGCTCCGTTGGGGTCCACGAGCAGTACTTC.

This clonotype was observed at least ten times. CDR3 amino acids: CSARTSGGYQETQYF. As DNA, the CDR3 is TGCAGTGCACGGACTAGCGGGGGGTACCAAGAGACCCAGTACTTC. The chain carries TRBV20-1 and TRBJ2-5; TRBD2 matches at 14 bases. Trimming took 6 bases from V and 0 from J; bases not matched to a gene: 3. This CDR3 region has 15 residues. Germline CDR1 is DFQATT and CDR2 is SNEGSKA (reference sequence).

This clonotype was recorded many times. J is TRBJ1-1 and V is TRBV2; TRBD1 agrees at 9 bases. This CDR3 contains 13 residues. V lost 2 bases, J lost 12 bases, and 7 bases stayed unmatched. Germline loops: CDR1 SNHLY, CDR2 FYNNEI. DNA of the CDR3: TGTGCCAGCAGTGAATCTTTACAGGGGGCAACTTTCTTT. It is translated as CASSESLQGATFF.

This clonotype appeared a single time. This is likely an artifact of a read error, given a far larger clone one base away. The final CDR3 position lacks the conserved phenylalanine or tryptophan, pointing to a likely read error. V and J are TRBV28 and TRBJ1-2; D gene uncertain. Germline V gene sequence: CDR1 MDHEN, CDR2 SYDVKM. Trimming pared 4 bases from V and 3 bases from J, leaving 6 bases between. This CDR3 spans 12 amino acids. The CDR3 DNA reads TGTGCCAGCAGTTACGGCGACTATGGCTACACCGTC. This gives the protein CASSYGDYGYTV.

The J gene is TRBJ1-2, the V gene TRBV12-3 or TRBV12-4; TRBD1 aligns across 8 bases. V gave up 6 bases and J gave up 3 bases; unmatched junction bases: 6. The CDR3 extends over 14 amino acids. CDR3 bases: TGTGCCAGCAGCCCGGACAGGGTATACTATGGCTACACCTTC. Translated: CASSPDRVYYGYTF.

The chain employs TRBV5-6 and TRBJ1-5; D gene ambiguous. Trimming shortened V by 3 bases and J by 4 bases, and 8 bases separated the two germline ends. CDR1 is SGHDT, CDR2 YYEEEE, per germline. The CDR3 loop spans 13 amino acids. This CDR3 is CASSWEGNQPQHF. CDR3 coding DNA: TGTGCCAGCAGCTGGGAAGGGAATCAGCCCCAGCATTTT.

This clonotype has a count of ten or more. J is TRBJ2-5 and V is TRBV7-9, with 10 bases matching TRBD2. The CDR3 is made up of 15 amino acids. V shed 5 bases and J 1 base; nucleotides not matched to a gene: 4. Germline CDR1 SEHNR, CDR2 FQNEAQ (reference sequence). This chain's CDR3 is CASSIPSGGQETQYF. CDR3 nucleotides: TGTGCCAGCAGCATACCTAGCGGGGGCCAAGAGACCCAGTACTTC. Combining the CDR3 with reference TRBV7-9 and TRBJ2-5 gives the whole variable domain DTGVSQNPRHKITKRGQNVTFRCDPISEHNRLYWYRQTLGQGPEFLTYFQNEAQLEKSRLLSDRFSAERPKGSFSTLEIQRTEQGDSAMYLCASSIPSGGQETQYFGPGTRLLVL.

This clonotype was observed many times. The rearrangement links TRBV5-1 to TRBJ2-2, with 9 nucleotides matching TRBD1. Germline V gene sequence: CDR1 SGHRS, CDR2 YFSETQ. This CDR3 has 15 amino acids. V shed 3 bases and J 3 bases; nucleotides not matched to a gene: 3. The CDR3 DNA follows: TGCGCCAGCAGCTCTAGGACAGGGGACACCGGGGAGCTGTTTTTT. It is translated as CASSSRTGDTGELFF.

This clonotype came up a few times. The chain joins TRBV29-1 to TRBJ1-2; maybe TRBD1 (6 bases). V lost 7 bases to trimming and J lost 8 bases, with 20 bases between them. CDR1 SQVTM and CDR2 ANQGSEA come from the germline V gene. The CDR3 extends over 13 amino acids. CDR3 loop: CSGTTVGARGYTF. The CDR3 DNA reads TGCAGCGGTACGACTGTGGGGGCGAGGGGCTACACCTTC. Full variable domain (outside the CDR3, taken from reference TRBV29-1 and TRBJ1-2): SAVISQKPSRDICQRGTSLTIQCQVDSQVTMMFWYRQQPGQSLTLIATANQGSEATYESGFVIDKFPISRPNLTFSTLTVSNMSPEDSSIYLCSGTTVGARGYTFGSGTRLTVV.

This clonotype was counted at least ten times. The chain employs TRBV12-3 or TRBV12-4 and TRBJ1-5; D unresolved. V was clipped by 3 bases and J by 6 bases, with 12 bases between them. There are 14 residues in the CDR3. CDR3 sequence reads: CASSFGGGPQPQHF. CDR3 DNA sequence: TGTGCCAGCAGTTTCGGAGGAGGTCCTCAGCCCCAGCATTTT.

This clonotype showed up just a few times. The chain recombines TRBV27 with TRBJ1-5; the D is unclear. Germline V gene sequence: CDR1 MNHEY, CDR2 SMNVEV (reference sequence). V lost 6 bases to trimming and J lost 3 bases, with 3 bases between them. The CDR3 has 11 amino acids. The CDR3 region has the DNA TGTGCCAGCAGCGCCAATCAGCCCCAGCATTTT. Translating it yields CASSANQPQHF.

The chain couples TRBV29-1 to TRBJ2-7; D gene unclear. Germline assignment: CDR1 SQVTM and CDR2 ANQGSEA. The CDR3 runs to 13 residues. V shed 6 bases and J shed 0 bases, with 12 bases lying between them. CDR3: CSVAILNSYEQYF. The CDR3 region has the DNA TGCAGCGTGGCTATTCTGAACTCCTACGAGCAGTACTTC.

This clonotype appeared many times. This chain joins TRBV5-1 and TRBJ2-5; the match to TRBD1 covers 7 bases. The germline CDR1 and CDR2 sequences are SGHRS and YFSETQ. CDR3 length: 15 residues. V dropped 4 bases and J dropped 3; count of bases not matched to a gene: 9. CDR3 loop: CASSIRPGQKETQYF. The CDR3, as DNA: TGCGCCAGCAGCATAAGACCGGGACAGAAAGAGACCCAGTACTTC. The entire variable domain, with the rest obtained from reference TRBV5-1 and TRBJ2-5, is as follows: KAGVTQTPRYLIKTRGQQVTLSCSPISGHRSVSWYQQTPGQGLQFLFEYFSETQRNKGNFPGRFSGRQFSNSRSEMNVSTLELGDSALYLCASSIRPGQKETQYFGPGTRLLVL.

This clonotype was detected a few times. The rearrangement uses TRBV2 and TRBJ2-2, with unresolved D. Trimming stripped 0 bases from V and 6 bases from J, with 11 bases between. The CDR3 has 15 residues. Germline assignment: CDR1 SNHLY and CDR2 FYNNEI. As DNA, the CDR3 is TGTGCCAGCAGTGAAGCTGCGGACGGCGCCGGGGAGCTGTTTTTT. Amino acid sequence: CASSEAADGAGELFF.

At least ten counts were recorded for this clonotype. The chain carries TRBV30 and TRBJ1-2; no clear D gene. The CDR3 has 12 residues. Trimming pared 0 bases from V and 8 bases from J, leaving 10 bases between. Germline V gives CDR1 GTSNPN, CDR2 SVGIG (reference sequence). The CDR3 region is CAWSVAFRGYTF. As DNA, the CDR3 is TGTGCCTGGAGTGTAGCCTTTCGGGGCTACACCTTC.